This TCR beta chain was profiled in a study of vaccination and CD4 T cells after COVID-19. Study context: Comprising six males and four females, the convalescent participants counted two Hispanic individuals among them.

Sample treatment: approximately 11-day PBMC culture with coronavirus spike peptide pools or control peptides (ViraFEST assay). Before the COVID-19 pandemic (2011-2018), CD4+ T cells were obtained from the unexposed donor. The CDR3 totals 14 residues. V gave up 1 base and J gave up 0 bases, with 4 bases separating them. Germline V gene lookup returns CDR1 SGHTA and CDR2 FQGNSA. At the Johns Hopkins FTIC core, DNA taken from cultured CD4+ T cells was sequenced by way of the Oncomine TCR Beta short-read assay. Cultured CD4+ T cells were the source of extracted genomic DNA. A single record per CDR3 protein comes from TCRdb applying MiXCR to the PCR reads. Of roughly 7,700 distinct CDR3 sequences detected, under 65% appear once; the ten largest clones hold about an eighth. Worth noting for this clonotype: Antigen unknown.

The genes are TRBV7-2 and TRBJ2-1; no clear D. The specimen sequenced was CD4+ T cells from blood, cultured in vitro. This sequence was found in a human donor in good health. The CDR3 nucleotides read TGTGCCAGCAGCTTAGAAGGCTCCTACAATGAGCAGTTCTTC. Its translation is CASSLEGSYNEQFF.